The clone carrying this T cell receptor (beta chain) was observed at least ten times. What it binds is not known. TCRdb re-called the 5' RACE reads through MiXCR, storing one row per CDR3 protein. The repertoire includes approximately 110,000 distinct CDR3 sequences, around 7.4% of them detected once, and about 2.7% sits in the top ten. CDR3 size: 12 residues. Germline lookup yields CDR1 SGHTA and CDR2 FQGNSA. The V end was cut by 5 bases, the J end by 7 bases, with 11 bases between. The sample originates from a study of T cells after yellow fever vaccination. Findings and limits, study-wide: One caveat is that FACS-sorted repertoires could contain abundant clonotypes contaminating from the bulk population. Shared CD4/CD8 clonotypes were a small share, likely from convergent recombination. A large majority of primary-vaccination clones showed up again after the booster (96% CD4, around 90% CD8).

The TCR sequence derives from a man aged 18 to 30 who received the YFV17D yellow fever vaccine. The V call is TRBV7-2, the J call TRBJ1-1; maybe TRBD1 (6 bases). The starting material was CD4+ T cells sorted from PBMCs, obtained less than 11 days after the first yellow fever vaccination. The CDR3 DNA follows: TGTGCCAGCAGCCCGGACAGAGGTGAAGCTTTCTTT. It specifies CASSPDRGEAFF.